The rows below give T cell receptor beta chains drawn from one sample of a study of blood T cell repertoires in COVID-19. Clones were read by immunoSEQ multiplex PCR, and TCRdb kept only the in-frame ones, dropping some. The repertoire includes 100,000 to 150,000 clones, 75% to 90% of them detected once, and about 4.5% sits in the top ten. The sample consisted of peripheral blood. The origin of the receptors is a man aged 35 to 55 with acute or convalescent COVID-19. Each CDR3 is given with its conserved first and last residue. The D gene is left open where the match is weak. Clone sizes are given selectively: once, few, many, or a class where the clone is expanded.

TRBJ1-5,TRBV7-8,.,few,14,TGTGCCAGCAGCTTCGGGGATAGCAATCAGCCCCAGCATTTT,CASSFGDSNQPQHF
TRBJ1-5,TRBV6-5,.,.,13,TGTGCCAGCAGGTCGGGTTATAATCAGCCCCAGCATTTT,CASRSGYNQPQHF
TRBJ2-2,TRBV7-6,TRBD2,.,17,TGTGCCAGCAGCCCCCAACTAGCGGGAGAATATACCGGGGAGCTGTTTTTT,CASSPQLAGEYTGELFF
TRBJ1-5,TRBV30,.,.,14,TGTGCCTGGGGCTCCCGCTATAGCAATCAGCCCCAGCATTTT,CAWGSRYSNQPQHF
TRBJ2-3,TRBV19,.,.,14,TGTGCCAGTAGTGAGTACGTCCACACAGATACGCAGTATTTT,CASSEYVHTDTQYF
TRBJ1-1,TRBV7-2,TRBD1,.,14,TGTGCCAGCAGCTACCTCAGGGGGCAGACTGAAGCTTTCTTT,CASSYLRGQTEAFF
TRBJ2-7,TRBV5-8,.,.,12,TGTGCCAGCAGCTTTTCAGGGTACGAGCAGTACTTC,CASSFSGYEQYF
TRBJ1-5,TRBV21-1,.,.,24,TGTGCCAGCAGCAAGGCCGAGGGTGGACAGGGGATAGGGGACACTCCCTATAGCAATCAGCCCCAGCATTTT,CASSKAEGGQGIGDTPYSNQPQHF
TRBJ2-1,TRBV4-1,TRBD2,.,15,TGCGCCAGCAGCCAAGAAGGCGGGGGGGCGGCTGAGCAGTTCTTC,CASSQEGGGAAEQFF
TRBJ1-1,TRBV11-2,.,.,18,TGTGCCAGCAGCTTAGGCCTCGCTCAGGGGTTTTGGAACACTGAAGCTTTCTTT,CASSLGLAQGFWNTEAFF
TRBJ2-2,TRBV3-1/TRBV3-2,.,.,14,TGTGCCAGCAATTGGGGGGCGAACACCGGGGAGCTGTTTTTT,CASNWGANTGELFF
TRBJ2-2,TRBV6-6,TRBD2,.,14,TGTGCCAGCAGGGGACTAGCAAACACCGGGGAGCTGTTTTTT,CASRGLANTGELFF
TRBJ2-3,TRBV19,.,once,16,TGTGCCAGTAGTCCTAGGGAGCGAACTAGCACAGATACGCAGTATTTT,CASSPRERTSTDTQYF
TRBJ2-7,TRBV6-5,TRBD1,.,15,TGTGCCAGCAGTTTCGCTGGGACAGGGTGGTACGAGCAGTACTTC,CASSFAGTGWYEQYF
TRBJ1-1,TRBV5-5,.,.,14,TGTGCCAGCAGCTTAGGTGGGCCAGCCCTCGAAGCTTTCTTT,CASSLGGPALEAFF
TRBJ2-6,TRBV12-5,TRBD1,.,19,TGTGCTAGTGGTTTGGTCCTAGACAGGGGGCTAGCGGGGGCCAACGTCCTGACTTTC,CASGLVLDRGLAGANVLTF
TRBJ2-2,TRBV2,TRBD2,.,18,TGTGCCAGCAGTGACCCCATTAGCGGGAGGGCCTTGTCCGGGGAGCTGTTTTTT,CASSDPISGRALSGELFF
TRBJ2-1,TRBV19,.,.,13,TGTGCCAGTGGCGAGGACAGATACAATGAGCAGTTCTTC,CASGEDRYNEQFF
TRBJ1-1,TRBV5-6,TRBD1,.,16,TGTGCCAGCAGCTTGCGGACAGGGGTCAAGAACACTGAAGCTTTCTTT,CASSLRTGVKNTEAFF
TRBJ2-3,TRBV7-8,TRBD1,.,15,TGTGCCAGCAGCTTTGACAGGGGACTTGGAGATACGCAGTATTTT,CASSFDRGLGDTQYF
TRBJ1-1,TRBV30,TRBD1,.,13,TGTGCCTGGGCTACCAGGGGGGCCACTGAAGCTTTCTTT,CAWATRGATEAFF
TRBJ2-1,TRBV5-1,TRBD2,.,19,TGCGCCAGCAGCTCGACGACTAGCGGGGGGGCCGGGTCATACAATGAGCAGTTCTTC,CASSSTTSGGAGSYNEQFF
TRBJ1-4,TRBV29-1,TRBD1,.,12,TGCAGCGTGATACAGGGGAATGAAAAACTGTTTTTT,CSVIQGNEKLFF
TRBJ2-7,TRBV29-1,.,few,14,TGCAGCGTTGAAGATCGGGGGATTTCCTACGAGCAGTACTTC,CSVEDRGISYEQYF
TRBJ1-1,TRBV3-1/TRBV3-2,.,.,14,TGTGCCAGCAGCCAAGGGGATAACAGGGTACAAGCTTTCTTT,CASSQGDNRVQAFF
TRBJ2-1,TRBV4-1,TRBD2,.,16,TGCGCCAGCAGACACCTAGCGGGGGGGGGCTACAATGAGCAGTTCTTC,CASRHLAGGGYNEQFF
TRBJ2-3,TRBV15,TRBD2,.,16,TGTGCCACCAGTCCCGGACTAGCGATCAGGGGGGATACGCAGTATTTT,CATSPGLAIRGDTQYF
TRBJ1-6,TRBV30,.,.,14,TGTGCCTGGAGTGTATCCACTTATAATTCACCCCTCCACTTT,CAWSVSTYNSPLHF
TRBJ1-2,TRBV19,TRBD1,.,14,TGTGCCAGTAGTGGGGCTGCAGGGGGTCTTGGCTACACCTTC,CASSGAAGGLGYTF
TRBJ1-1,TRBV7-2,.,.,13,TGTGCCAGCAGCCAGGACAGAAACACTGAAGCTTTCTTT,CASSQDRNTEAFF
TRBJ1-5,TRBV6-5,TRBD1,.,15,TGTGCCAGCTACCGGGACAGGGGGAGCAATCAGCCCCAGCATTTT,CASYRDRGSNQPQHF
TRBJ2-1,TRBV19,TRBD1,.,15,TGTGCCAGTCGCTCGACAGGGAGTATTGACAATGAGCAGTTCTTC,CASRSTGSIDNEQFF
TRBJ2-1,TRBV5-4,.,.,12,TGTGCCAGCAGCCGATCGAGCAATGAGCAGTTCTTC,CASSRSSNEQFF
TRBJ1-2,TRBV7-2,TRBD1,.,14,TGTGCCAGCAGCTTAGATCAGGGGGTGAGTGGCTACACCTTC,CASSLDQGVSGYTF
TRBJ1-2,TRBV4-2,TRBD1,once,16,TGTGCCAGCAGCCAAGACGTAGGGACAGTTAACTATGGCTACACCTTC,CASSQDVGTVNYGYTF
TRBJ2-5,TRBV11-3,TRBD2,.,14,TGTGCCAGCAGCGATACTAGCGGACAAGAGACCCAGTACTTC,CASSDTSGQETQYF
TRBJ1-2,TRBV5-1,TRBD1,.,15,TGCGCCAGCAGCTTGGGGCAGGGGGTTAGTCGTGGCTACACCTTC,CASSLGQGVSRGYTF
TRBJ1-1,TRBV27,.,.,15,TGTGCCAGCAGTTGGGCAGGGAGGCGCGGCACTGAAGCTTTCTTT,CASSWAGRRGTEAFF
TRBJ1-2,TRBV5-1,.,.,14,TGCGCCAGCAGTGGCAATGGGCAGGACTATGGCTACACCTTC,CASSGNGQDYGYTF
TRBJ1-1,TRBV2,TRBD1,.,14,TGTGCCAGCAGGTCGACAGGGGGGTCGACTGAAGCTTTCTTT,CASRSTGGSTEAFF
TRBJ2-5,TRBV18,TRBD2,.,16,TGTGCCAGCTCACCATTCCAGCGGGGGGACCAAGAGACCCAGTACTTC,CASSPFQRGDQETQYF
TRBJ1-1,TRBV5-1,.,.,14,TGCGCCAGCAGCTTGGTTCTAGGTCAATCTGAAGCTTTCTTT,CASSLVLGQSEAFF
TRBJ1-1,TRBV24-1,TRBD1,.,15,TGTGCCACCAGTGATTCGGACAGGGCGAACACTGAAGCTTTCTTT,CATSDSDRANTEAFF
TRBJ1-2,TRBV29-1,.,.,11,TGCAGCGCCCTAAATACCTATGGCTACACCTTC,CSALNTYGYTF
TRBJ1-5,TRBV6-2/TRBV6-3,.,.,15,TGTGCCAGCAGTTACTCGGCCTCTTGGAGTCAGCCCCAGCATTTT,CASSYSASWSQPQHF
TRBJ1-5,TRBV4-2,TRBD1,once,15,TGTGCCAGCAGCCAAGAGACAGGGCCTGATCAGCCCCAGCATTTT,CASSQETGPDQPQHF
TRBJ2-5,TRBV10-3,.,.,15,TGTGCCATCAGTGAGGCGGGCCCAGACCAAGAGACCCAGTACTTC,CAISEAGPDQETQYF
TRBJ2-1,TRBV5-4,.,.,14,TGTGCCAGCAGCTCCCGGACAGCCTACAATGAGCAGTTCTTC,CASSSRTAYNEQFF
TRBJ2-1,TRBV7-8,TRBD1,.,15,TGTGCCAGCAGCTTAGGACAGGGATCTGTCAATGAGCAGTTCTTC,CASSLGQGSVNEQFF
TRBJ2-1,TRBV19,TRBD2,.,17,TGTGCCAGTAACCCCAGCGGCGGGACTAACCGTAACAATGAGCAGTTCTTC,CASNPSGGTNRNNEQFF
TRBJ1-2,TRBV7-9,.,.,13,TGTGCCAGCAGCTTTAACCAGGGCTATGGCTACACCTTC,CASSFNQGYGYTF
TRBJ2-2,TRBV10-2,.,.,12,TGCGCCAGCAGTGAGGGGGCAGGCCGGTTGTTTTTT,CASSEGAGRLFF
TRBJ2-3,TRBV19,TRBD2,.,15,TGTGCCAGTAGTGCGTCTAGCGGGGGGGCGAATACGCAGTATTTT,CASSASSGGANTQYF
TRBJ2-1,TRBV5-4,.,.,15,TGTGCCAGCAGCTTGGGTAGCGGCTCCTACAATGAGCAGTTCTTC,CASSLGSGSYNEQFF
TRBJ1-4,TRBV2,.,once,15,TGTGCCAGCAACGTCCGGGGAAGAACTAATGAAAAACTGTTTTTT,CASNVRGRTNEKLFF